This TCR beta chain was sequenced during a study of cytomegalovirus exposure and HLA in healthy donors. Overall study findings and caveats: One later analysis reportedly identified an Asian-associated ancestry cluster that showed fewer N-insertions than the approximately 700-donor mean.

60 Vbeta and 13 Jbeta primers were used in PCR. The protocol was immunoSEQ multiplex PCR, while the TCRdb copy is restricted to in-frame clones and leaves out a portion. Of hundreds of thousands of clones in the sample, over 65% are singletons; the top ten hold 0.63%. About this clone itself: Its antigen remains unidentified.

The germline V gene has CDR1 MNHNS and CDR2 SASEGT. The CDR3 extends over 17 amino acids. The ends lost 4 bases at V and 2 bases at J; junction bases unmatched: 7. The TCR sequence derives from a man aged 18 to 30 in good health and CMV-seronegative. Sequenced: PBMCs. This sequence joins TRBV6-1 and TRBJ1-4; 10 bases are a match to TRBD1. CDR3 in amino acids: CASSVRDRGITNEKLFF. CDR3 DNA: TGTGCCAGCAGTGTCCGGGACAGGGGCATCACTAATGAAAAACTGTTTTTT.